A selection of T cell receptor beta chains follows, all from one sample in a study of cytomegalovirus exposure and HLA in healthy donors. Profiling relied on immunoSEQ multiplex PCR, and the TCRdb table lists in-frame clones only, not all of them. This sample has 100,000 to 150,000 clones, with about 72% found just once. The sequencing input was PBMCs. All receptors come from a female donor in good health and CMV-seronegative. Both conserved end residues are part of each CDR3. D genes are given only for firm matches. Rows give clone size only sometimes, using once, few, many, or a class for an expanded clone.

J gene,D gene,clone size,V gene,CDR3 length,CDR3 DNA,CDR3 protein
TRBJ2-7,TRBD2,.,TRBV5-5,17,TGTGCCAGCAGCGTCGAGCGGGAGGACTACTACTCCTACGAGCAGTACTTC,CASSVEREDYYSYEQYF
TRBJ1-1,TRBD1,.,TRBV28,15,TGTGCCAGCGGCCGGGACAGGGTAAGAGGTACTGAAGCTTTCTTT,CASGRDRVRGTEAFF
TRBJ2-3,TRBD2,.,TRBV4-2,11,TGTGCCACCACTAGCGGGGATACGCAGTATTTT,CATTSGDTQYF
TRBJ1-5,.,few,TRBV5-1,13,TGCGCCAGCAGCCCGGGGGGCAATCAGCCCCAGCATTTT,CASSPGGNQPQHF
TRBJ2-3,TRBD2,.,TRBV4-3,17,TGCGCCAGCAGCCAAGGACTAGCGGGAGATGGCACAGATACGCAGTATTTT,CASSQGLAGDGTDTQYF
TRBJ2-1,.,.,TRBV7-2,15,TGTGCCAGCAGCTTAGCCCCGGGATCCTACAATGAGCAGTTCTTC,CASSLAPGSYNEQFF
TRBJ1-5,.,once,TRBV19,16,TGTGCCAGTAGTAGCGAAGGACAGATGGGCAATCAGCCCCAGCATTTT,CASSSEGQMGNQPQHF
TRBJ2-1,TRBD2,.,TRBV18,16,TGTGCCAGCTCACTACTCGGGACTAGCGGGAGCAATGAGCAGTTCTTC,CASSLLGTSGSNEQFF
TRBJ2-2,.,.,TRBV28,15,TGTGCCAGTCTCCAACAGGTTGGAGACACCGGGGAGCTGTTTTTT,CASLQQVGDTGELFF
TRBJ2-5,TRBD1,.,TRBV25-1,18,TGTGCCAGCAGTGGTGGACAGGGACCTCGTCAGGGGCAAGAGACCCAGTACTTC,CASSGGQGPRQGQETQYF
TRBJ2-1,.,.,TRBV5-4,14,TGTGCCAGCAGCATCGGACAGACCTACAATGAGCAGTTCTTC,CASSIGQTYNEQFF
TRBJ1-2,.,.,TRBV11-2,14,TGTGCCAGCACCCCCTCGTCTGGCAACTATGGCTACACCTTC,CASTPSSGNYGYTF
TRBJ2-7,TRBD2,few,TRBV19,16,TGTGCCAGTAGTCCGGCCGGGAGGGTGGGACCCTACGAGCAGTACTTC,CASSPAGRVGPYEQYF
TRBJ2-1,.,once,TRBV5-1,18,TGCGCCAGCAGTACTAACCCATCCCATGACAGCTCCTACAATGAGCAGTTCTTC,CASSTNPSHDSSYNEQFF
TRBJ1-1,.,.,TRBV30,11,TGTGCCTGGAGTCCCGGCACTGAAGCTTTCTTT,CAWSPGTEAFF
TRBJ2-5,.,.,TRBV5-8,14,TGTGCCAGCAGCTTAGGAGGCGTGCAAGAGACCCAGTACTTC,CASSLGGVQETQYF
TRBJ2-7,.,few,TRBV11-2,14,TGTGCCAGCAGCTCCCCCCAGGAGGCCTACGAGCAGTACTTC,CASSSPQEAYEQYF
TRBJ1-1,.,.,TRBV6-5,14,TGTGCCAGCAGCCCCCGGGTCAGGGAAACTGAAGCTTTCTTT,CASSPRVRETEAFF
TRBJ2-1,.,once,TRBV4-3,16,TGCGCCAGCAGCCAAGATAGGGGCGGCCACTACAATGAGCAGTTCTTC,CASSQDRGGHYNEQFF
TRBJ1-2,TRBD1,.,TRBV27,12,TGTGCCAGCAGTTCAGGGGGCACTCCCTACACCTTC,CASSSGGTPYTF
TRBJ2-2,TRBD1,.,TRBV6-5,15,TGTGCCAGCAGTACCTGGGACAGGGGGCCCGGGGAGCTGTTTTTT,CASSTWDRGPGELFF
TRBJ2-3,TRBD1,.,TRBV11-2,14,TGTGCCAGCACCGTACAGGGGGCAACAGATACGCAGTATTTT,CASTVQGATDTQYF
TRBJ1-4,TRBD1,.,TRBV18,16,TGTGCCAGCTCACCGGGACAGCTTGCAACTAATGAAAAACTGTTTTTT,CASSPGQLATNEKLFF
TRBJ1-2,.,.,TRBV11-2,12,TGTGCCAGCAGCTTAGACAGCTATGGCTACACCTTC,CASSLDSYGYTF
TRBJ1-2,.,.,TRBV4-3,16,TGCGCCAGCAGCCAAGATCCAGGGTACTCTAACTATGGCTACACCTTC,CASSQDPGYSNYGYTF
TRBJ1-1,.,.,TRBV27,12,TGTGCCAGCAGTACCTCGGACAAGGAAGCTTTCTTT,CASSTSDKEAFF
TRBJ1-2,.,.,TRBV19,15,TGTGCCAGTAGTATCGCGCAGGGGCAGACTTATGGCTACACCTTC,CASSIAQGQTYGYTF